This entry concerns a single T cell receptor beta chain. This clonotype was detected only a few times. This clone's antigen is unknown. Per-base qualities were not stored, and no clone one base away is much larger. Library generation was performed with 5' RACE. Sequencing took place on an Illumina HiSeq 2500. A second roughly 7 to 12 cycle PCR used a sample-barcoded 5' primer and a J-beta primer mix. A template-switch 5' adaptor carrying 12 random nucleotides introduced a unique molecular identifier onto each TCR beta cDNA molecule. At least 3 million CDR3-containing paired-end reads were obtained from each sample. All of the RNA was converted into first-strand cDNA using the Mint cDNA synthesis kit, with a TRBC-specific oligonucleotide serving as the primer. After uracil-DNA glycosylase treatment, a first 18-cycle PCR used universal primers M1SS and BC2_uni_R on all cDNA. The original pipeline was this. Each sample was normalized by randomly selecting 1 million high-quality reads, each carrying a distinct molecular identifier. Reads sharing molecular identifiers were discarded rather than binned into consensus sequences. MiTCR, with a Q25 quality threshold and the strictest error-elimination algorithm, was used for CDR3 identification, clonotype clustering and error correction. A nonparametric unseen species model with Euler transformation was used to estimate lower-bound total TCR beta diversity. Through fastp at Q25 and MiXCR, TCRdb rebuilt clones from the public reads, retaining in-frame beta chains. Each entry merges the rows of one CDR3 protein and shows their most common DNA and genes. The V and J calls were determined by TCRdb, not by the authors. The sample data list about 1 million distinct CDR3 sequences, and 35% to 50% of these were observed just once. Approximately 20% of the sample lies in the top ten.

This record belongs to a study of blood T cells in healthy people across ages (dated by TCRdb to about 2015). Study-wide context: Template switching captured roughly one uniquely barcoded TCR beta cDNA molecule per two T cells in model experiments. Age-related changes in TCR beta repertoire diversity were measured in the study by deep sequencing normalized with unique cDNA molecular identifiers. Four age groups were formed from the donors: young (average 16 years), middle-aged (approximately 40), aged (over 55) and long-lived (approximately 78). To avoid experimental bias, donors of different ages were randomly spread across the sequencing lanes. For two donors (one aged 18 to 29 and one aged 80 or older), the study analyzed two additional independent replicas of 1 million unique cDNA reads from the same blood draw. Overall study outcomes, separate from this receptor: As age increased, observed TCR beta diversity per million T cells dropped in a roughly linear way, and a significant reduction was already evident by age about 40. The percentage of naive T cells measured by flow cytometry correlated strongly with observed TCR beta diversity. Compared with the aged group, more naive CD4+ T cells, fewer expanded clones and increased TCR diversity were shown by the long-lived group, suggesting age selection. Estimates of total diversity from one million sequenced T cells were regarded as lower bounds and underestimates. Donor CMV infection status was unknown, potentially confounding age-related changes in expanded clonotypes. Because profiling used bulk unsorted PBMCs, naive and antigen-experienced compartments could not be compared conclusively.

CDR1 and CDR2, per the germline V gene (reference sequence), are LGHDT and YNNKEL. V is pruned by 6 bases and J by 1 base, leaving 22 bases of the junction without a gene match. From the cysteine through the phenylalanine, the CDR3 covers 21 amino acids. Only CDR3 DNA remains: 63 bases, in frame from the first base. Systemically healthy Caucasian individuals from Russia, some 40 in total and aged roughly 6 to 90 years, were included as donors. Ten milliliters of peripheral blood were drawn from each donor into EDTA-treated Vacutainer tubes. Ficoll-Paque density-gradient centrifugation was used to isolate PBMCs, with at least 7 million per sample. Total RNA was extracted from PBMCs with Trizol reagent, with at least 6 micrograms obtained per sample. The percentages of naive CD45RAhigh/CD27high T cells were determined by flow cytometry on a PBMC aliquot from every donor.

The V gene is TRBV3-1 and the J gene is TRBJ2-1; a stretch of 9 junction bases matches TRBD2. This clonotype originated in a woman in her sixties in good health. The specimen was blood. The CDR3 protein: CASRKPVAGALYPPSYNEQFF. At the DNA level, the sequence is TGTGCCAGCAGAAAACCAGTAGCGGGAGCTCTTTATCCGCCTTCCTACAATGAGCAGTTCTTC.